The 8 T cell receptor beta chains below come from one sample, sequenced in a study of cytomegalovirus exposure and HLA in healthy donors. The PCR was carried out with 60 Vbeta primers and 13 Jbeta primers. Sequencing was performed with immunoSEQ multiplex PCR; in TCRdb, only in-frame clones are kept and a portion is missing. This sample yields more than 85,000 clones, of which 80% are seen a single time; around 3.2% belongs to the top ten. Sequencing used PBMCs. The source is a woman aged 60-75 years in good health and CMV-seropositive.

This sequence joins TRBV2 and TRBJ1-2, with TRBD1 identical over 9 bases. The ends lost 10 bases at V and 7 bases at J; junction bases unmatched: 13. The CDR3 sequence is 14 residues long. Germline loops: CDR1 SNHLY, CDR2 FYNNEI. CDR3 sequence (DNA): TGTGCCACCGCAAGGCTGGGACAGGGTCGTGGCTACACCTTC. Its protein is CATARLGQGRGYTF.

This chain links TRBV9 with TRBJ2-1; perhaps TRBD2 as D (5 bases). Trimming shortened V by 0 bases and J by 2 bases, and 12 bases separated the two germline ends. Germline lookup yields CDR1 SGDLS and CDR2 YYNGEE. This CDR3 contains 16 residues. CDR3 coding DNA: TGTGCCAGCAGCGTAGTCGAGGGAGTGACCTACAATGAGCAGTTCTTC. It codes for CASSVVEGVTYNEQFF.

The chain is built from TRBV7-7 and TRBJ2-2, with TRBD2 matching 15 bases. This CDR3 has 19 amino acids. V lost 5 bases and J lost 3; bases outside the gene matches: 10. Looked up from germline, CDR1 is SSHAT and CDR2 is FNYEAQ (reference sequence). CDR3 protein: CASSADGLAGGLHTGELFF. CDR3 sequence (DNA): TGTGCCAGCAGCGCCGACGGACTAGCGGGAGGGCTGCACACCGGGGAGCTGTTTTTT.

The chain employs TRBV28 and TRBJ1-1; the match to TRBD1 covers 11 bases. With V trimmed by 5 bases and J by 3 bases, 14 bases remained unmatched. The germline V gene has CDR1 MDHEN and CDR2 SYDVKM. CDR3 length equals 18 residues. DNA of the CDR3: TGTGCCAGCAGTGAAAATTATGGGGACAGGGGGAGATACACTGAAGCTTTCTTT. It yields the protein CASSENYGDRGRYTEAFF.

The gene calls are TRBV6-4 and TRBJ2-2; tentatively, D is TRBD2 (5 bases). CDR3 length equals 14 residues. Trimming removed 5 bases at V and 4 bases at J, with 11 bases between. CDR1 is MRHNA, CDR2 SNTAGT, per germline. This CDR3 is CASSPLASTGELFF. The DNA for the CDR3 is TGTGCCAGCAGTCCCCTAGCAAGCACCGGGGAGCTGTTTTTT.

The chain links TRBV27 to TRBJ2-5; D is ambiguous. The end of the DNA fits TRBJ2-7 better, so the J call may be wrong. From germline, CDR1 is MNHEY and CDR2 SMNVEV (reference sequence). This CDR3 spans 13 amino acids. CDR3 sequence reads: CASSSPSHYEQYF. CDR3 sequence (DNA): TGTGCCAGCAGTTCGCCCAGTCACTACGAGCAGTACTTC.

The V and J genes are TRBV2 and TRBJ2-7, with 8 bases matching TRBD1. Looked up from germline, CDR1 is SNHLY and CDR2 is FYNNEI. The CDR3 runs to 15 residues. V was clipped by 6 bases and J by 2 bases; unmatched bases: 9. DNA for the CDR3: TGTGCCAGCAGGAAAGGACGGACAGGGACCTACGAGCAGTACTTC. This codes for CASRKGRTGTYEQYF.

CDR3 bases: TGTGCCAGCTCGCGGCGGGAGGTCCCAGATACGCAGTATTTT. This encodes CASSRREVPDTQYF. The chain combines TRBV27 with TRBJ2-3; TRBD2 aligns across 8 bases. The J segment lost 4 bases and the V segment lost 8 bases, leaving 8 bases of the junction unmatched. Germline CDR1 reads MNHEY; CDR2 reads SMNVEV (reference sequence). This CDR3 region has 14 residues.